This is a list of T cell receptor beta chains from one sample in a study of T cells in tuberculosis. Here immunoSEQ multiplex PCR was the method, and the copy in TCRdb shows in-frame clones only, minus some. The data contain 30,000 to 40,000 clones, 95% to 97% of them singletons. The source material was PBMCs. All receptors come from a donor aged 10-29 years with latent tuberculosis or without tuberculosis infection. The CDR3 runs from the conserved cysteine through the conserved F or W. The D gene is left open where the match is weak. Clone size is not always given. Where it is, it says once, few, many or a class for expanded clones.

d_call	clone_size	v_call	j_call	cdr3_aa	cdr3_nt
.	.	TRBV2	TRBJ1-4	CASQGSGEKLFF	TGTGCCAGCCAGGGGTCGGGTGAAAAACTGTTTTTT
TRBD1	.	TRBV5-1	TRBJ2-7	CASSLSGQSFYEQYF	TGCGCCAGCAGCCTTTCGGGACAGAGCTTCTACGAGCAGTACTTC
.	once	TRBV5-1	TRBJ1-1	CASSLAVGLEAFF	TGCGCCAGCAGCTTGGCGGTGGGCCTTGAAGCTTTCTTT
TRBD1	.	TRBV25-1	TRBJ1-2	CAGSESWTGYGYTF	TGTGCCGGCAGTGAATCTTGGACAGGATATGGCTACACCTTC
TRBD2	.	TRBV14	TRBJ2-1	CASSQMLAGVRQFF	TGTGCCAGCAGCCAAATGCTAGCGGGAGTCCGGCAGTTCTTC
.	.	TRBV6-1	TRBJ1-4	CASSTDRFFNEKLFF	TGTGCCAGCAGTACCGACAGGTTTTTCAATGAAAAACTGTTTTTT
.	.	TRBV4-2	TRBJ1-1	CASSQDPGGWAEAFF	TGTGCCAGCAGCCAAGATCCTGGAGGGTGGGCTGAAGCTTTCTTT
.	.	TRBV30	TRBJ1-2	CAWSTPGLGTF	TGTGCCTGGAGTACTCCGGGACTAGGAACCTTC
.	.	TRBV16	TRBJ1-1	CASSQSSGARTEAFF	TGTGCCAGCAGCCAATCGTCAGGGGCGCGTACTGAAGCTTTCTTT
TRBD1	.	TRBV19	TRBJ1-1	CASSIAGRDRGSTFF	TGTGCCAGTAGTATAGCAGGCCGGGACAGGGGATCGACTTTCTTT
.	.	TRBV5-1	TRBJ1-2	CASSPRTDLGGFYGYTF	TGCGCCAGCAGCCCGCGGACAGATCTTGGAGGCTTCTATGGCTACACCTTC
.	.	TRBV4-1	TRBJ2-7	CASSQEGGTGRGYPYEQYF	TGCGCCAGCAGCCAAGAGGGGGGTACGGGGCGGGGATACCCCTACGAGCAGTACTTC
TRBD1	.	TRBV19	TRBJ2-1	CASKTGGLSYNEQFF	TGTGCCAGTAAAACAGGGGGCCTTTCCTACAATGAGCAGTTCTTC
TRBD2	.	TRBV5-6	TRBJ2-5	CASSLIPQASGLQETQYF	TGTGCCAGCAGCTTGATACCCCAGGCTAGCGGGTTACAAGAGACCCAGTACTTC
.	.	TRBV6-6	TRBJ1-3	CASSLGVSPAGNTIYF	TGTGCCAGCAGTTTAGGGGTCTCGCCGGCTGGAAACACCATATATTTT
TRBD2	.	TRBV15	TRBJ2-2	CATSRDHRGGGELFF	TGTGCCACCAGCAGGGACCACCGCGGGGGCGGGGAGCTGTTTTTT
TRBD1	.	TRBV7-2	TRBJ1-5	CASSSGQGSNQPQHF	TGTGCCAGCAGCTCGGGACAGGGTAGCAATCAGCCCCAGCATTTT
TRBD1	.	TRBV5-8	TRBJ1-2	CASSPQLRTGDYGYTF	TGTGCCAGCAGCCCCCAGTTGAGGACAGGGGATTATGGCTACACCTTC
TRBD2	.	TRBV5-4	TRBJ2-3	CASSITFRLAGDVTDTQYF	TGTGCCAGTAGCATTACATTCCGACTAGCGGGGGACGTTACAGATACGCAGTATTTT
.	.	TRBV30	TRBJ1-5	CAWSLHARGSNQPQHF	TGTGCCTGGAGTCTACATGCCCGGGGGAGCAATCAGCCCCAGCATTTT
.	.	TRBV27	TRBJ1-1	CASSSGTEAFF	TGTGCCAGCAGTTCCGGGACTGAAGCTTTCTTT
.	.	TRBV10-3	TRBJ2-7	CAITEGGTRYEQYF	TGTGCCATCACCGAGGGAGGCACTCGTTACGAGCAGTACTTC
.	.	TRBV2	TRBJ2-7	CASSDTGLIGSYEQYF	TGTGCCAGCAGTGATACAGGTTTAATAGGCTCCTACGAGCAGTACTTC
.	.	TRBV4-1	TRBJ1-2	CASTDPAGGDYGYTF	TGCGCCAGCACCGATCCGGCGGGGGGAGACTATGGCTACACCTTC
TRBD1	.	TRBV9	TRBJ2-3	CASSVGTGGTDTQYF	TGTGCCAGCAGCGTAGGGACAGGGGGCACAGATACGCAGTATTTT
.	.	TRBV5-1	TRBJ2-1	CASSFGRGPLNEQFF	TGCGCCAGCAGCTTTGGCAGGGGCCCTCTCAATGAGCAGTTCTTC